The 15 T cell receptor beta chains given below trace back to one sample, sequenced in a study. One entry per CDR3 protein, called by TCRdb with MiXCR from the RT-PCR reads. The sample lists around 700,000 distinct CDR3 sequences, 13% to 15% seen once, with 3% to 4.5% in the top ten. The specimen was memory CD4+ T cells from blood. These receptors all stem from a female donor in good health, serving as a healthy control.

This clonotype was detected only a few times. V gene TRBV7-2 combines with J gene TRBJ2-3; D may be TRBD2 (6 bases). This CDR3 region has 16 residues. Per germline, CDR1 SGHTA and CDR2 FQGNSA. V lost 8 bases, J lost 2 bases, and 20 bases lay in between. CDR3 DNA sequence: TGTGCCAGCTACTCCGGCCGGCGGGGCTTCACAGATACGCAGTATTTT. Translated, it gives CASYSGRRGFTDTQYF.

The gene calls are TRBV28 and TRBJ2-7; D is perhaps TRBD1 (6 bases). The V and J ends lost 7 bases and 3 bases respectively, with 19 bases between them. CDR1 is MDHEN, CDR2 SYDVKM, per germline. The CDR3 loop spans 15 amino acids. The CDR3 loop reads CASKIQGTDYYEQYF. As DNA, the CDR3 is TGTGCCAGCAAGATACAGGGAACCGACTACTACGAGCAGTACTTC.

This clonotype showed up many times. V is TRBV6-5 and J is TRBJ1-5; D possibly corresponds to TRBD1 (6 bases). Germline-derived CDR1 and CDR2 are MNHEY and SVGAGI. V was cut by 4 bases and J by 4 bases, with 8 bases left in between. The CDR3 totals 13 residues. The CDR3 DNA follows: TGTGCCAGCAGTTGGGACAAGAATCAGCCCCAGCATTTT. This gives the protein CASSWDKNQPQHF.

This chain links TRBV5-1 with TRBJ2-1; 15 nucleotides agree with TRBD2. Germline-derived CDR1 and CDR2 are SGHRS and YFSETQ. The junction had 7 bases not matched to a gene; V was cut back by 2 bases and J by 7 bases. This CDR3 contains 17 residues. The CDR3 nucleotides are TGCGCCAGCAGCTTAGCTATAGGGACTAGCGGGAGGAATGAGCAGTTCTTC. It yields the protein CASSLAIGTSGRNEQFF.

The V and J genes are TRBV19 and TRBJ1-5; unclear D gene. This CDR3 has 13 residues. Trimming removed 7 bases at V and 7 bases at J, with 14 bases between. CDR1 and CDR2 (germline): LNHDA, SQIVND (reference sequence). CDR3 residues: CASNPGLNQPQHF. CDR3 DNA sequence: TGTGCCAGTAACCCGGGTTTGAACCAGCCCCAGCATTTT.

This clonotype was observed a few times. CDR3 amino acids: CASSLRIGQGLYEQFF. CDR3 in DNA: TGTGCCAGCAGCTTACGTATAGGACAGGGTCTATATGAGCAGTTCTTC. The chain recombines TRBV7-9 with TRBJ2-1, with 8 bases that match TRBD1. The J segment lost 8 bases and the V segment lost 2 bases, leaving 11 bases of the junction unmatched. Germline V gene sequence: CDR1 SEHNR, CDR2 FQNEAQ (reference sequence). There are 16 residues in the CDR3.

The V call is TRBV3-1, the J call TRBJ2-1; TRBD1 matches at 7 bases. Germline-derived CDR1 and CDR2 are LGHDT and YNNKEL (reference sequence). Trimming cost V 4 bases and J 1 base; bases outside gene matches: 10. This CDR3 has 17 amino acids. The CDR3: CASSLRRQGSSYNEQFF. In DNA, the CDR3 is TGTGCCAGCAGCCTCCGCAGACAGGGAAGTTCCTACAATGAGCAGTTCTTC.

This clonotype occurred a few times. This rearrangement joins TRBV12-3 or TRBV12-4 to TRBJ2-1, with D maybe TRBD2 (6 bases). The CDR3 consists of 13 residues. The ends were cut back, 3 bases at V and 8 bases at J, with 11 bases in the middle. The CDR3 DNA sequence: TGTGCCAGCAGTTTTTCTAGCGTTGATGAGCAGTTCTTC. This encodes CASSFSSVDEQFF.

The table lists this clonotype with a few counts. The chain is built from TRBV18 and TRBJ2-1; TRBD2 matches 7 bases. Germline V lookup: CDR1 KGHSH, CDR2 LQKENI. With 3 bases clipped from V and 0 bases from J, the junction kept 5 bases outside the gene matches. The CDR3 extends over 16 amino acids. CDR3 bases: TGTGCCAGCTCACCCCTAGCGGATAACTCCTACAATGAGCAGTTCTTC. Translated, it gives CASSPLADNSYNEQFF.

This sequence joins TRBV7-2 and TRBJ1-5, with D perhaps matching TRBD1 (5 bases). Per germline, CDR1 SGHTA and CDR2 FQGNSA. The ends were cut back, 8 bases at V and 9 bases at J, with 17 bases in the middle. The CDR3 loop spans 13 amino acids. CDR3 region: CASGQTTSGPQHF. The CDR3 DNA follows: TGTGCCAGCGGACAAACAACCTCGGGGCCCCAGCATTTT.

This clonotype was detected many times. This chain links TRBV4-1 with TRBJ1-1; 8 bases are a match to TRBD1. The V gene end was trimmed by 0 bases and the J gene end by 0 bases; junction bases not matched to a gene: 3. Germline-derived CDR1 and CDR2 are MGHRA and YSYEKL. This CDR3 spans 16 amino acids. The CDR3: CASSQDQDRVNTEAFF. In DNA, the CDR3 is TGCGCCAGCAGCCAAGACCAGGACAGGGTGAACACTGAAGCTTTCTTT.

This clonotype was seen repeatedly, ten times or more. The rearrangement links TRBV7-9 to TRBJ1-1; maybe TRBD1 (5 bases). Germline V gives CDR1 SEHNR, CDR2 FQNEAQ (reference sequence). The CDR3 totals 14 residues. Trimming pared 2 bases from V and 3 bases from J, leaving 10 bases between. The CDR3 region is CASSLTGEDTEAFF. The CDR3 region has the DNA TGTGCCAGCAGCTTAACGGGGGAGGACACTGAAGCTTTCTTT.

Only a few counts were recorded for this clonotype. The rearrangement links TRBV20-1 to TRBJ2-7, with 8 bases lining up with TRBD2. The germline gives CDR1 DFQATT, CDR2 SNEGSKA (reference sequence). This CDR3 has 17 amino acids. Losses at the gene ends were 3 bases for V and 3 bases for J; bases not matched to a gene: 16. This chain's CDR3 is CSASQVLAARLVYEQYF. The CDR3 DNA is TGCAGTGCTAGTCAAGTACTAGCGGCGAGGCTCGTCTACGAGCAGTACTTC.

This clonotype appeared a few times. The V call is TRBV28, the J call TRBJ1-6; unclear D gene. V gave up 7 bases and J gave up 8 bases, with 12 bases separating them. The CDR3 has 13 residues. The germline V gene has CDR1 MDHEN and CDR2 SYDVKM. In DNA, the CDR3 is TGTGCCAGCAAGGGTTATGGGGATTCACCCCTCCACTTT. As protein: CASKGYGDSPLHF.

The chain joins TRBV11-2 to TRBJ2-1; D is unclear. Germline V gene sequence: CDR1 SGHAT, CDR2 FQNNGV. CDR3 length: 13 residues. V lost 4 bases, J lost 10 bases, and 14 bases lay in between. DNA of the CDR3: TGTGCCAGCAGCTCAAACCCGGACGGGGAGCAGTTCTTC. As protein: CASSSNPDGEQFF.